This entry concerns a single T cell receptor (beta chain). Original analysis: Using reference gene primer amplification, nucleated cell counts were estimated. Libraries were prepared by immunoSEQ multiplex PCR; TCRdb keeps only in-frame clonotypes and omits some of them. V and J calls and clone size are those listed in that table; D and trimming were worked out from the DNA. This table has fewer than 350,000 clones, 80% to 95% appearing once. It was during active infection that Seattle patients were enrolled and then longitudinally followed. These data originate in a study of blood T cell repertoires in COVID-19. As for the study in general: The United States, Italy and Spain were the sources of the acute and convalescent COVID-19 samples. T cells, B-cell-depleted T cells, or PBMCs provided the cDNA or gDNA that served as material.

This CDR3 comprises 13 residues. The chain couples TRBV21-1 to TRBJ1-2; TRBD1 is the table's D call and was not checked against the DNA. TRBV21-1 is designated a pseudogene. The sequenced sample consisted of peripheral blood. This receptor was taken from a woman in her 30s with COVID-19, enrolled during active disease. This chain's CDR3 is CASSGTGVEGYTF. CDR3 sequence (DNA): TGTGCCAGCAGTGGGACAGGGGTGGAGGGCTACACCTTC.